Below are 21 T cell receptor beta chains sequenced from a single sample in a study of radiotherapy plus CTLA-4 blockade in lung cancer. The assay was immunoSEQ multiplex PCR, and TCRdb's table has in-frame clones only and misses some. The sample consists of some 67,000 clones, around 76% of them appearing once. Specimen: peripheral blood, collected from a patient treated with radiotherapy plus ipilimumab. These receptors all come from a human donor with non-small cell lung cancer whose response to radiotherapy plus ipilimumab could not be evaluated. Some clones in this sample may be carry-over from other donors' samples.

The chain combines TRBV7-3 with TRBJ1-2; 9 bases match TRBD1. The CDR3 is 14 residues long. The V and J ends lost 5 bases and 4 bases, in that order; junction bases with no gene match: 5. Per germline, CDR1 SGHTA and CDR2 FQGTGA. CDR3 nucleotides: TGTGCCAGCAGCCCTGGGACAGGGACCTATGGCTACACCTTC. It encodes CASSPGTGTYGYTF.

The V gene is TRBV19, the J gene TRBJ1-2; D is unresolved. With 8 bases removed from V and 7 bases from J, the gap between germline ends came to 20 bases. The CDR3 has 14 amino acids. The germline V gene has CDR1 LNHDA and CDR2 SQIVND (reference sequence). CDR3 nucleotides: TGTGCCAGTCGGGTGACGCGGGAGAAGGGTGGCTACACCTTC. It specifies CASRVTREKGGYTF.

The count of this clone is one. CDR3 in amino acids: CASSWGGDEKLFF. In nucleotides, the CDR3 is TGTGCCAGCAGTTGGGGGGGTGATGAAAAACTGTTTTTT. The V and J genes are TRBV25-1 and TRBJ1-4, with D tentatively TRBD1 (5 bases). The germline V gene encodes CDR1 MGHDK and CDR2 SYGVNS. The CDR3 runs 13 residues. V lost 5 bases to trimming and J lost 6 bases, with 10 bases between them.

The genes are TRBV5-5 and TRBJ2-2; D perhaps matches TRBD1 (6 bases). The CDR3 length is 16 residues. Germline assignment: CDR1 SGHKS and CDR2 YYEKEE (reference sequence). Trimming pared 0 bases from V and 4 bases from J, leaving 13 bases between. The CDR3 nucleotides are TGTGCCAGCAGCTTGGCAGGACAGAGGATCACCGGGGAGCTGTTTTTT. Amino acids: CASSLAGQRITGELFF.

CDR3 in amino acids: CASSSGLISGELFF. The CDR3 DNA reads as TGTGCCAGCAGCTCCGGACTAATCAGCGGGGAGCTGTTTTTT. The V call is TRBV5-8, the J call TRBJ2-2; D is perhaps TRBD2 (6 bases). The CDR3 length is 14 residues. Germline V gene lookup returns CDR1 SGHTS and CDR2 YDEGEE. V gave up 3 bases and J gave up 7 bases, with 13 bases separating them.

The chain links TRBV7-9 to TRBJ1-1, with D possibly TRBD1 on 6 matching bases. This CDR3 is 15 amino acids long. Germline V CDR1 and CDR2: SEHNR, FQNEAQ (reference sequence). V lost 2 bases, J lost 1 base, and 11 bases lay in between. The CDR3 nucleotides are TGTGCCAGCAGCTTACAAGGGGGGGGGAACACTGAAGCTTTCTTT. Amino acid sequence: CASSLQGGGNTEAFF.

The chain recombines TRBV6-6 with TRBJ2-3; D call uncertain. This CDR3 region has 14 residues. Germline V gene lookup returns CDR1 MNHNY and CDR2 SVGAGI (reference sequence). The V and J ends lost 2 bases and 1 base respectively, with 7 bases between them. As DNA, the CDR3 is TGTGCCAGCAGTTACACCCGAGGCACAGATACGCAGTATTTT. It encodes CASSYTRGTDTQYF.

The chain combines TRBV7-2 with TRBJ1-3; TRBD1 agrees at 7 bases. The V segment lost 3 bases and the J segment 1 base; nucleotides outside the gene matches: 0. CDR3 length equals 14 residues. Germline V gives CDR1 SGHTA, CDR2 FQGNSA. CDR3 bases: TGTGCCAGCAGCTTGGACAGGTCTGGAAACACCATATATTTT. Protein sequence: CASSLDRSGNTIYF.

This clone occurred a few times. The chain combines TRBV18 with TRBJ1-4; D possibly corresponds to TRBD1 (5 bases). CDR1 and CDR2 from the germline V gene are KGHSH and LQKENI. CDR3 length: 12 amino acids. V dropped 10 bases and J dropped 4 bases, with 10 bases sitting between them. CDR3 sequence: CATSGLNEKLFF. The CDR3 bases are TGTGCCACCTCGGGGCTTAATGAAAAACTGTTTTTT.

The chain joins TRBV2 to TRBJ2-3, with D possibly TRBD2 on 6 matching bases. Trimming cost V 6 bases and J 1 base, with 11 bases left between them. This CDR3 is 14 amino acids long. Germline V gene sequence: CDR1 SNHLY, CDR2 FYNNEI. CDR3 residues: CASRGGLGTDTQYF. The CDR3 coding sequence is TGTGCCAGCAGGGGGGGTCTGGGCACAGATACGCAGTATTTT.

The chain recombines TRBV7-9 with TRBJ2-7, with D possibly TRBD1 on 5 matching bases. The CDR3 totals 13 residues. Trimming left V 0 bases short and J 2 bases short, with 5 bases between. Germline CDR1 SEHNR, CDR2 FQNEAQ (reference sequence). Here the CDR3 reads CASSLAGPYEQYF. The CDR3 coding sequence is TGTGCCAGCAGCTTAGCGGGGCCCTACGAGCAGTACTTC.

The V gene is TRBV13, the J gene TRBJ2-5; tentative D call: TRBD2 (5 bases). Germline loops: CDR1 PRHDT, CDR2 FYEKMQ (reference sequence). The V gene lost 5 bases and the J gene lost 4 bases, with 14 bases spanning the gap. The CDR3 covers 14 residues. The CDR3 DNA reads TGTGCCAGCAGCGCCACGCTAGCCCGAGAGACCCAGTACTTC. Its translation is CASSATLARETQYF. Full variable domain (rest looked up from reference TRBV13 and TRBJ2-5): AAGVIQSPRHLIKEKRETATLKCYPIPRHDTVYWYQQGPGQDPQFLISFYEKMQSDKGSIPDRFSAQQFSDYHSELNMSSLELGDSALYFCASSATLARETQYFGPGTRLLVL.

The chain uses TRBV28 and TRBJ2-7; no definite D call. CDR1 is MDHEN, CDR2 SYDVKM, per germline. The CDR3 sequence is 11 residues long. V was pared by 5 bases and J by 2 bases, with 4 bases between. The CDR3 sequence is CASSSPYEQYF. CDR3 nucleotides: TGTGCCAGCAGTAGCCCCTACGAGCAGTACTTC.

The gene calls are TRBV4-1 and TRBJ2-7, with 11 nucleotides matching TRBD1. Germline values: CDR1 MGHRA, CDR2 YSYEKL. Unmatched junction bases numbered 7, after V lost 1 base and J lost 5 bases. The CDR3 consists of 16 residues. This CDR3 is CASSQGRTGGIDEQYF. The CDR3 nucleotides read TGCGCCAGCAGCCAAGGTAGGACAGGGGGCATCGACGAGCAGTACTTC.

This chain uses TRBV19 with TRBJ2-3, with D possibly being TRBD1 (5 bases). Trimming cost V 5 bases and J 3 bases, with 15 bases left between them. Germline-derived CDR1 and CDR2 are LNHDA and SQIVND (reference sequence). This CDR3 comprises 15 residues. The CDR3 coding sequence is TGTGCCAGTAGTTCAACAGGTCCCCGTACAGATACGCAGTATTTT. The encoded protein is CASSSTGPRTDTQYF.

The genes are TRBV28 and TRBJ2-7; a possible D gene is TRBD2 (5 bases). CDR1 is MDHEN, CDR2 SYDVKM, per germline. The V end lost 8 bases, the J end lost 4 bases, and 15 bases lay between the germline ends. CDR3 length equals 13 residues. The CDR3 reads CASGRGSFYEQYF. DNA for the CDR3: TGTGCCAGCGGGCGAGGGTCATTTTACGAGCAGTACTTC.

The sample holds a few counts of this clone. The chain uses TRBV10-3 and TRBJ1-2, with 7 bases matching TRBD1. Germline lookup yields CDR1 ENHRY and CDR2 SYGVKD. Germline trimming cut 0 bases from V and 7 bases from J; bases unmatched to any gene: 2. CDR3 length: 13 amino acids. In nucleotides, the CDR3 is TGTGCCATCAGTGAGTCAGGGACAGCTGGCTACACCTTC. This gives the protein CAISESGTAGYTF.

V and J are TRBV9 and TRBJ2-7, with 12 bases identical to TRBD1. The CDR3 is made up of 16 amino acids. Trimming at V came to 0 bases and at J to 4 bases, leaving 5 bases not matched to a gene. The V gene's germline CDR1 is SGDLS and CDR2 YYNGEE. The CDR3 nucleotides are TGTGCCAGCAGCGTAGATGGGGGACAGGGGGCTTACGAGCAGTACTTC. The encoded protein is CASSVDGGQGAYEQYF.

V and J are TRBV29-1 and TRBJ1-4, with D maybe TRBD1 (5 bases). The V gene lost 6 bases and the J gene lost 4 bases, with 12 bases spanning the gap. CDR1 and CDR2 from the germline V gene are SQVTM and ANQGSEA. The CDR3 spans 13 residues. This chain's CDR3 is CSVVDRINEKLFF. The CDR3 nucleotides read TGCAGCGTGGTCGACAGAATTAATGAAAAACTGTTTTTT.

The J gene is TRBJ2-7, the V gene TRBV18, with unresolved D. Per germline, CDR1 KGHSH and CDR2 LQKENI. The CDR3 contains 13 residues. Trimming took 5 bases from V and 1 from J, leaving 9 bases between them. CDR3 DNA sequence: TGTGCCAGCTCAATGGCAGGATCCTACGAGCAGTACTTC. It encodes CASSMAGSYEQYF.

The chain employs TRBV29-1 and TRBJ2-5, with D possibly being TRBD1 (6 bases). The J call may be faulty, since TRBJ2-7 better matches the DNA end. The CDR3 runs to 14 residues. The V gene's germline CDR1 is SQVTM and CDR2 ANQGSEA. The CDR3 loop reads CSYWGQQPAYEQYF. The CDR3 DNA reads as TGCAGTTACTGGGGGCAGCAACCCGCCTACGAGCAGTACTTC.